The T cell receptor (beta chain) under discussion was sequenced for a study of T-cell memory formation after mild COVID-19. With regard to this clonotype: Its specificity is not known.

There are 12 residues in the CDR3. V lost 1 base and J lost 3, with 7 bases in between. Looked up from germline, CDR1 is DFQATT and CDR2 is SNEGSKA (reference sequence). TCRdb independently ran MiXCR on the 5' RACE reads; one entry per CDR3 protein. This sample has about half a million distinct CDR3 sequences; approximately 18% occur once, and the top ten carry 12%. Study-wide results and limits: While clones contracting from day 15 to 85 were balanced between CD4 and CD8, later expanders leaned CD4+. Some SARS-CoV-2-responding clones were already detected in memory before infection. A second wave of clones peaked on day 37, and their SARS-CoV-2 specificity went unconfirmed. Contracting CD4+ clones lay largely in CM and EM, with CD8+ ones residing in EMRA.

This receptor was identified in an adult woman who had mild COVID-19 (a few samples of this study predate the infection). Cell type and time point are not known. The material sequenced was PBMCs or a T cell subset sorted from them (not recorded which). The rearrangement links TRBV20-1 to TRBJ2-7; no definite D call. The CDR3 DNA is TGCAGTGCTAGAGGCCCCCGCTACGAGCAGTACTTC. It yields the protein CSARGPRYEQYF.